This entry concerns a single TCR beta chain. This sample stems from a study of blood T cell repertoires in COVID-19. V was clipped by 0 bases and J by 5 bases, with 7 bases between them. CDR1 is ENHRY, CDR2 SYGVKD, per germline. This CDR3 has 13 residues. Method: immunoSEQ multiplex PCR; TCRdb's copy keeps in-frame clones and lacks some. Counted here are some 270,000 clones, approximately 83% occurring once; the ten biggest clones make up roughly 11%. The receptor comes from a woman between 65 and 79 years old with acute or convalescent COVID-19. The sequenced sample consisted of peripheral blood. V gene TRBV10-3 combines with J gene TRBJ1-1, with D hard to call. The CDR3 region has the DNA TGTGCCATCAGTGAGTCGACGGGGACTGAAGCTTTCTTT. This sequence encodes CAISESTGTEAFF.